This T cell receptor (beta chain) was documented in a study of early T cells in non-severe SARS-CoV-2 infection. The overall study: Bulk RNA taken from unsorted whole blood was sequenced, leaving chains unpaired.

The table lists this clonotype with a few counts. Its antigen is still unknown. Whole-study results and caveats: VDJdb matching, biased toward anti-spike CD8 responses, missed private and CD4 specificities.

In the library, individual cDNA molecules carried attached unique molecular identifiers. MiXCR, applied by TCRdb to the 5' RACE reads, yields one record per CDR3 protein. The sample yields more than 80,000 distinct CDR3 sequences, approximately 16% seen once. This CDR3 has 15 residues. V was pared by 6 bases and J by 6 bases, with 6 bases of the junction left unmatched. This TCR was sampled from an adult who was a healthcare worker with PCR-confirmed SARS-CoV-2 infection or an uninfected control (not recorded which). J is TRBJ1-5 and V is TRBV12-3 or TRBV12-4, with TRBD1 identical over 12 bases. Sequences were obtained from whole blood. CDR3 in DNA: TGTGCCAGCAGCCGAGGGACAGGGGGCTTTCAGCCCCAGCATTTT. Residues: CASSRGTGGFQPQHF.